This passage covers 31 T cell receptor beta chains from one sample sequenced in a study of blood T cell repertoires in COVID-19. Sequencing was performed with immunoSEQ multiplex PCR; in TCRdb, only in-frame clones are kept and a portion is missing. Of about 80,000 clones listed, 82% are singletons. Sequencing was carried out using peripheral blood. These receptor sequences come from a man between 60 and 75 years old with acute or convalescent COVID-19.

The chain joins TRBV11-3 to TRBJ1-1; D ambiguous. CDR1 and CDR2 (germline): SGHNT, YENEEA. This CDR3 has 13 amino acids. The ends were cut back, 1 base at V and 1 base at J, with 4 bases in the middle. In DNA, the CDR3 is TGTGCCAGCAGCTTAGGAGAGAACACTGAAGCTTTCTTT. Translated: CASSLGENTEAFF.

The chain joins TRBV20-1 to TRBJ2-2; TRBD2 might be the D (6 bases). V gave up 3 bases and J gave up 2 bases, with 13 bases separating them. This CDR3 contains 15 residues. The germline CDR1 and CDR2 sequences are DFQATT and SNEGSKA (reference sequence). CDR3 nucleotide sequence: TGCAGTGCTAGTGACAGCGGGCGAAACACCGGGGAGCTGTTTTTT. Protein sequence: CSASDSGRNTGELFF.

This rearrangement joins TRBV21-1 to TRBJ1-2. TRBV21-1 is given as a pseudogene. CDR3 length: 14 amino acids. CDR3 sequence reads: CASSKPRLSYGYTF. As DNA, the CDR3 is TGTGCCAGCAGCAAACCGCGTCTGTCCTATGGCTACACCTTC.

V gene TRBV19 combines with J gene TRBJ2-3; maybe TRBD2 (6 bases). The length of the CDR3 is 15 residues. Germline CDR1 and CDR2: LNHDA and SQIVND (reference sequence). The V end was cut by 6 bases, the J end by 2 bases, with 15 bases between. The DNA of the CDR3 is TGTGCCAGTAGGCCTGGCGGGGCTGTCACAGATACGCAGTATTTT. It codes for CASRPGGAVTDTQYF.

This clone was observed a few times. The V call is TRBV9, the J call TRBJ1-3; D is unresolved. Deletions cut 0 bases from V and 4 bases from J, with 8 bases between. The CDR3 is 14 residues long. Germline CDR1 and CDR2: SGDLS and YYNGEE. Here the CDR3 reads CASSVGAAGNTIYF. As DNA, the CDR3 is TGTGCCAGCAGCGTAGGGGCAGCAGGAAACACCATATATTTT.

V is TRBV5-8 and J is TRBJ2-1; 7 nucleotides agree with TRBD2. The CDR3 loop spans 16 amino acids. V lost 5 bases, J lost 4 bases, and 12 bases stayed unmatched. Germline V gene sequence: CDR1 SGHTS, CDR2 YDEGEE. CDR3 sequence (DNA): TGTGCCAGCAGTTTAGCGGGCCCGGGCATTTACAATGAGCAGTTCTTC. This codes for CASSLAGPGIYNEQFF.

CDR3 bases: TGTGCCAGCTCACCACCGCCGGGGGGGTACAATGAGCAGTTCTTC. Translation: CASSPPPGGYNEQFF. This sequence joins TRBV18 and TRBJ2-1, with 8 bases aligning to TRBD2. The CDR3 is 15 residues long. The germline CDR1 and CDR2 sequences are KGHSH and LQKENI. With 0 bases clipped from V and 4 bases from J, the junction kept 2 bases outside the gene matches.

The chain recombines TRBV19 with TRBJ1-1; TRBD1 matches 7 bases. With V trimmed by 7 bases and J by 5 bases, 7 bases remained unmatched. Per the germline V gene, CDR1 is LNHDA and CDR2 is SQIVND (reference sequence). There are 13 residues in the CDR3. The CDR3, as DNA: TGTGCCAGTAATTCAAGGGGGCGGACTGAAGCTTTCTTT. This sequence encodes CASNSRGRTEAFF.

The DNA of the CDR3 is TGCGCCAGCAGCCAGATCCTAACTAGGGCAGGTACGCAGTATTTT. Its protein is CASSQILTRAGTQYF. V and J are TRBV4-1 and TRBJ2-3; the D gene is possibly TRBD2 (5 bases). The CDR3 covers 15 residues. Germline assignment: CDR1 MGHRA and CDR2 YSYEKL. Trimming took off 3 bases at V and 8 bases at J, with 18 bases between the two ends.

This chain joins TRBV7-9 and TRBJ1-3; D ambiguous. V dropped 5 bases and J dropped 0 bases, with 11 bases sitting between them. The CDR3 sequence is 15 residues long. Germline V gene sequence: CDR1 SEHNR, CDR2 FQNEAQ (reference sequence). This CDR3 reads CASSRNGVSGNTIYF. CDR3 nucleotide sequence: TGTGCCAGCAGCCGTAACGGAGTCTCTGGAAACACCATATATTTT.

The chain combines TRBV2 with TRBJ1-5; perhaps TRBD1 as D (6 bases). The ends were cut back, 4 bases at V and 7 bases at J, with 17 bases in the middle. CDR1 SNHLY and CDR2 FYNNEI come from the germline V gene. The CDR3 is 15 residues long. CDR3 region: CASSVSQGIVQPQHF. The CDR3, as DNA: TGTGCCAGCAGTGTTTCACAGGGAATTGTACAGCCCCAGCATTTT. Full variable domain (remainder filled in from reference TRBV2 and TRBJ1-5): EPEVTQTPSHQVTQMGQEVILRCVPISNHLYFYWYRQILGQKVEFLVSFYNNEISEKSEIFDDQFSVERPDGSNFTLKIRSTKLEDSAMYFCASSVSQGIVQPQHFGDGTRLSIL.

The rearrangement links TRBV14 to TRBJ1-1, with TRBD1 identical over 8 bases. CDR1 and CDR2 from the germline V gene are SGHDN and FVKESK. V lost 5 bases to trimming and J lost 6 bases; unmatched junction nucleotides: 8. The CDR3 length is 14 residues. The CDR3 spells CASSTWTGSSEAFF. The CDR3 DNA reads TGTGCCAGCAGCACCTGGACAGGGAGTTCTGAAGCTTTCTTT.

The CDR3 protein is CASSQDRGEGSNYGYTF. In nucleotides, the CDR3 is TGTGCCAGCAGTCAGGACAGGGGCGAGGGATCTAACTATGGCTACACCTTC. J is TRBJ1-2 and V is TRBV2, with 9 bases fitting TRBD1. The CDR3 has 17 residues. In germline, CDR1 is SNHLY, CDR2 FYNNEI. V shed 5 bases, J shed 0 bases, and the junction held 10 bases outside the gene matches.

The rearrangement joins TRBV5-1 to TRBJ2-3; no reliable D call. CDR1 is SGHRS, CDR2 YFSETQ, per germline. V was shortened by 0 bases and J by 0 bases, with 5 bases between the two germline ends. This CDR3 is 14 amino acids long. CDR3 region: CASSLGQSTDTQYF. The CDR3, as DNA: TGCGCCAGCAGCTTGGGCCAGAGCACAGATACGCAGTATTTT.

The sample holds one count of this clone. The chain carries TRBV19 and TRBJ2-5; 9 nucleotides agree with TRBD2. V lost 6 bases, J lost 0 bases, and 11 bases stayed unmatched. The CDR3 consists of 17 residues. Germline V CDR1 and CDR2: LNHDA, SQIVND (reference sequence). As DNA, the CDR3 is TGTGCCAGTAGCCACCTTAGCGGGGGAATCTACCAAGAGACCCAGTACTTC. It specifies CASSHLSGGIYQETQYF.

The CDR3 coding sequence is TGCGCCAGCAGCCAAGATTTATCCTATGGCTACACCTTC. This codes for CASSQDLSYGYTF. This rearrangement joins TRBV4-3 to TRBJ1-2, with no clear D. This CDR3 is built from 13 residues. V shed 0 bases and J shed 4 bases, with 6 bases lying between them. From germline, CDR1 is LGHNA and CDR2 YSLEER.

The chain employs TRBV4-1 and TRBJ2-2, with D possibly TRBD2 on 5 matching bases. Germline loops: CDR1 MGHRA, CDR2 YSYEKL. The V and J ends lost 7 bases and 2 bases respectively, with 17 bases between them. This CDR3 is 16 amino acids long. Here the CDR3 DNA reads TGCGCCAGCACCCCCAAGGCGGGTTCAAACACCGGGGAGCTGTTTTTT. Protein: CASTPKAGSNTGELFF.

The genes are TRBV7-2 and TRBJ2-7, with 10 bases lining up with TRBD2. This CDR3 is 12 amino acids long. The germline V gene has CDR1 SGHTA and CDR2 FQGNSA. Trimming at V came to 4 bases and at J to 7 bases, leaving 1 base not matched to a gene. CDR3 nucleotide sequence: TGTGCCAGCAGCTCGGGACTAGCGGAGCAGTACTTC. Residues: CASSSGLAEQYF.

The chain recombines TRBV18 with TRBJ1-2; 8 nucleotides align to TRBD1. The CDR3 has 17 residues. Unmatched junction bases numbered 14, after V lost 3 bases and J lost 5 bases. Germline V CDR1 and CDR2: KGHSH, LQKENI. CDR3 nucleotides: TGTGCCAGCTCACCGGTAGACAGGGGACGGCAGGGGTATGGCTACACCTTC. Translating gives CASSPVDRGRQGYGYTF.

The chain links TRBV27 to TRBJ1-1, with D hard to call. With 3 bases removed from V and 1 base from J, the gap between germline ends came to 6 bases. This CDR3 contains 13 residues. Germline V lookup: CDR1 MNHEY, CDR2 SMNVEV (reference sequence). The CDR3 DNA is TGTGCCAGCAGTTTCTCCCGGAACACTGAAGCTTTCTTT. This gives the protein CASSFSRNTEAFF.

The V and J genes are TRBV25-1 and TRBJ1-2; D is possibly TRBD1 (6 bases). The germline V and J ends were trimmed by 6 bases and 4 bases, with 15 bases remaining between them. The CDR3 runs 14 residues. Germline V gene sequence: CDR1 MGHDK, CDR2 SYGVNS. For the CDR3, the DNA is TGTGCCAGCAGCGCCACAGGGTTTTTCTATGGCTACACCTTC. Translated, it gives CASSATGFFYGYTF.

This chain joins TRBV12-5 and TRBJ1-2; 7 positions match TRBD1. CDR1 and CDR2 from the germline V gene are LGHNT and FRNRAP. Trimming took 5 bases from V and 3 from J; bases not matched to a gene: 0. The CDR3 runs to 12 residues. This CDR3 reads CASGGTDYGYTF. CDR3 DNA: TGTGCTAGTGGTGGGACAGACTATGGCTACACCTTC.

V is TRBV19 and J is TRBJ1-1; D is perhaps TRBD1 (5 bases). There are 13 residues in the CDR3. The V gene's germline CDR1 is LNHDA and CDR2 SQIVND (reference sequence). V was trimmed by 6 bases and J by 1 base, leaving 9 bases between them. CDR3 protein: CASRTDRNTEAFF. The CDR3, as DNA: TGTGCCAGTAGAACTGACAGGAACACTGAAGCTTTCTTT.

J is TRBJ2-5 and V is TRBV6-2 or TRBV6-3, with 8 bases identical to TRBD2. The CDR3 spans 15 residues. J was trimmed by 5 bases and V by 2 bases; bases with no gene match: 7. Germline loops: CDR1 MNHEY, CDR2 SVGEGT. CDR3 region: CASSYGTRSTETQYF. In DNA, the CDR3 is TGTGCCAGCAGTTACGGGACTAGATCTACGGAGACCCAGTACTTC.

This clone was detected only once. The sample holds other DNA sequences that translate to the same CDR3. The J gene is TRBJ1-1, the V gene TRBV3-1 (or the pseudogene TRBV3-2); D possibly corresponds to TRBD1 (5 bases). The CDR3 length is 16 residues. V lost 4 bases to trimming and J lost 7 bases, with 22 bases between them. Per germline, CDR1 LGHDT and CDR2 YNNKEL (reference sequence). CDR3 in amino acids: CASSLLREGRTGEAFF. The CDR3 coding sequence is TGTGCCAGCAGCCTCCTAAGGGAGGGGAGAACAGGTGAAGCTTTCTTT.

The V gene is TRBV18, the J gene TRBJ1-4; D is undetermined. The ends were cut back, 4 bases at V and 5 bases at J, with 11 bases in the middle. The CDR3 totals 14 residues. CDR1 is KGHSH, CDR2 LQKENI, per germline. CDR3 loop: CASSRQQRNEKLFF. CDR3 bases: TGTGCCAGCTCACGGCAACAGAGAAATGAAAAACTGTTTTTT.

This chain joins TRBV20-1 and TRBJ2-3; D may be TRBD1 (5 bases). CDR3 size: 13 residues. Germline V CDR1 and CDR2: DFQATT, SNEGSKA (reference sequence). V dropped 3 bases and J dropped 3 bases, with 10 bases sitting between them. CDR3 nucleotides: TGCAGTGCTAGTGCTGGGGCGACAGATACGCAGTATTTT. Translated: CSASAGATDTQYF.

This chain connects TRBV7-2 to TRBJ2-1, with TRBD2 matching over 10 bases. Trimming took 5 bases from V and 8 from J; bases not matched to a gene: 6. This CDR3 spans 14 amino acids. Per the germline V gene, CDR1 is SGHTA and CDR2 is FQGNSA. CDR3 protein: CASSPQRGGHEQFF. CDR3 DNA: TGTGCCAGCAGCCCCCAGCGGGGGGGCCATGAGCAGTTCTTC.

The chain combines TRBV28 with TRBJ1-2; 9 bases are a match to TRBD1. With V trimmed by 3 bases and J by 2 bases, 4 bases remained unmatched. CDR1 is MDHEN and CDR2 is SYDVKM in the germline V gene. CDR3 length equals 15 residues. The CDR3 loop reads CASSFTGTGNYGYTF. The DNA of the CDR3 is TGTGCCAGCAGTTTCACCGGGACAGGGAACTATGGCTACACCTTC.

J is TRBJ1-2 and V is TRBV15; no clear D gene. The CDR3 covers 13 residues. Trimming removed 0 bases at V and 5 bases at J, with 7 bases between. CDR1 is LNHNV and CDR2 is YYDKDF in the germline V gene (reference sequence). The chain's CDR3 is CATSRDRGYGYTF. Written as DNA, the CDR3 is TGTGCCACCAGCAGAGATCGGGGATATGGCTACACCTTC.

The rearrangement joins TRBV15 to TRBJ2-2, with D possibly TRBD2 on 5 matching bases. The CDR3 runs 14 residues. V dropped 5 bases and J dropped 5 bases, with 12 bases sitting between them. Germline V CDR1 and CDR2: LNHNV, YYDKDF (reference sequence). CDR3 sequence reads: CATSPIRGTGELFF. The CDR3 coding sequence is TGTGCCACCAGCCCAATCCGCGGGACCGGGGAGCTGTTTTTT.